Shown below are 12 T cell receptor beta chains from a single sample sequenced in a study of molecular identifiers for immune sequencing clone quantification. TCRdb recomputed calls from the PCR reads with MiXCR, one row per CDR3 protein. The sample includes about 40,000 distinct CDR3 sequences, about a fifth of them seen just once. The specimen sequenced was naive CD8+ T cells from blood, with Jurkat cell RNA spiked in. The subset denotes: FACS-sorted CD8+CD4-CCR7+CD45RA+ naive T cells. All receptors come from a human donor in good health. Some libraries in this study had Jurkat cell RNA spiked in.

J is TRBJ2-1 and V is TRBV20-1; no reliable D call. Germline values: CDR1 DFQATT, CDR2 SNEGSKA (reference sequence). CDR3 length equals 15 residues. Trimming removed 0 bases from V and 6 bases from J, with 15 bases in between. The CDR3 nucleotides are TGCAGTGCTAGAGAGGACCGAATGGCGTTCAATGAGCAGTTCTTC. Translated: CSAREDRMAFNEQFF.

V gene TRBV7-8 combines with J gene TRBJ2-7; D is uncertain. V shed 8 bases and J shed 2 bases, with 7 bases lying between them. This CDR3 is 11 amino acids long. Per germline, CDR1 SGHVS and CDR2 FQNEAQ. The CDR3 DNA follows: TGTGCCAGCGCACAAACCTACGAGCAGTACTTC. This translates into CASAQTYEQYF. The complete variable domain, with remaining parts taken from reference TRBV7-8 and TRBJ2-7, reads GAGVSQSPRYKVAKRGQDVALRCDPISGHVSLFWYQQALGQGPEFLTYFQNEAQLDKSGLPSDRFFAERPEGSVSTLKIQRTQQEDSAVYLCASAQTYEQYFGPGTRLTVT.

The rearrangement links TRBV29-1 to TRBJ2-1; 12 nucleotides match TRBD2. The CDR3 has 14 residues. Germline assignment: CDR1 SQVTM and CDR2 ANQGSEA. J gave up 6 bases and V 6 bases, and 6 bases lay outside the gene matches. Here the CDR3 reads CSVELAGGLNEQFF. The CDR3 DNA is TGCAGCGTCGAACTAGCGGGAGGCCTCAATGAGCAGTTCTTC.

Turning to this clonotype: Given a much more abundant clone one base away, this may be a read error. The rearrangement uses TRBV12-3 or TRBV12-4 and TRBJ2-1, with 10 bases lining up with TRBD1. The CDR3 runs to 14 residues. With 5 bases clipped from V and 11 bases from J, the junction kept 9 bases outside the gene matches. CDR3 bases: TGTGCCAGCAGTGACAGGGGGCTTTCTTTTAAGCAGTTCTTC. This sequence encodes CASSDRGLSFKQFF.

In its sample, this clonotype was seen many times. This rearrangement joins TRBV20-1 to TRBJ2-3; D may match TRBD1 or TRBD2 (5 bases each). CDR1 and CDR2 (germline): DFQATT, SNEGSKA (reference sequence). The CDR3 runs to 13 residues. The V and J ends lost 7 bases and 3 bases respectively, with 14 bases between them. CDR3 nucleotides: TGCAGTGTTCGGGGCTCTGGTACAGATACGCAGTATTTT. This translates into CSVRGSGTDTQYF.

This clonotype was counted many times. V and J are TRBV7-6 and TRBJ1-1; possibly TRBD1 for D (6 bases). V lost 5 bases and J 4 bases, leaving 20 bases between the germline ends. The CDR3 is 16 amino acids. CDR1 and CDR2 from the germline V gene are SGHVS and FNYEAQ. This chain's CDR3 is CASSPTAPGGRTEAFF. The CDR3 bases are TGTGCCAGCAGCCCAACCGCACCCGGGGGCCGCACTGAAGCTTTCTTT. The full variable domain, with the rest looked up from reference TRBV7-6 and TRBJ1-1, is GAGVSQSPRYKVTKRGQDVALRCDPISGHVSLYWYRQALGQGPEFLTYFNYEAQQDKSGLPNDRFSAERPEGSISTLTIQRTEQRDSAMYRCASSPTAPGGRTEAFFGQGTRLTVV.

This clonotype came up many times. V is TRBV6-5 and J is TRBJ2-7; 11 bases match TRBD2. The CDR3 runs to 15 residues. J lost 4 bases, V lost 6 bases, and 8 bases had no gene match. The V gene's germline CDR1 is MNHEY and CDR2 SVGAGI. As DNA, the CDR3 is TGTGCCAGCAGGGACGGGACTAGCGGAATTTACGAGCAGTACTTC. It is translated as CASRDGTSGIYEQYF.

About this clonotype itself: A read error may be the cause here, since a much bigger clone is one base away. The rearrangement joins TRBV4-2 to TRBJ1-1; D possibly corresponds to TRBD1 (6 bases). The CDR3 has 12 residues. In germline, CDR1 is LGHNA, CDR2 YNFKEQ. Trimming left V 2 bases short and J 11 bases short, with 12 bases between. In nucleotides, the CDR3 is TGTGCCAGCAGCCAACCGGACAGTTCGGCTTTCTTT. It is translated as CASSQPDSSAFF.

At least ten counts were recorded for this clonotype. The chain has TRBV5-1 and TRBJ2-7; 8 bases agree with TRBD2. CDR3 length: 14 residues. Germline V gives CDR1 SGHRS, CDR2 YFSETQ. V lost 4 bases and J lost 7; bases outside the gene matches: 10. CDR3 DNA sequence: TGCGCCAGCAGCCCAGGAGCGGGAGAAATGGAGCAGTACTTC. Translating it yields CASSPGAGEMEQYF.

This clonotype was seen a single time. This clone may be a read error of a much larger clone one base away. This rearrangement joins TRBV4-2 to TRBJ2-7; no reliable D call. CDR1 is LGHNA and CDR2 is YNFKEQ in the germline V gene. V was pared by 4 bases and J by 2 bases, with 15 bases between. The CDR3 runs to 15 residues. CDR3 in DNA: TGTGCCAGCAGCCCACAAGATCTAGGCGCCTACGAGCAGTACTTC. Residues: CASSPQDLGAYEQYF.

This clonotype was counted at least ten times. The V gene is TRBV28, the J gene TRBJ2-2; TRBD2 matches 10 bases. This CDR3 has 17 residues. Trimming removed 5 bases from V and 2 bases from J; junction bases left unmatched: 8. Per germline, CDR1 MDHEN and CDR2 SYDVKM. The CDR3 DNA reads as TGTGCCAGCAGTACGACCCTAGCGGGAGTAAACACCGGGGAGCTGTTTTTT. Its translation: CASSTTLAGVNTGELFF.

This clonotype was observed once. Given a much more abundant clone one base away, this may be a read error. The chain links TRBV7-2 to TRBJ1-1; D is uncertain. CDR1 SGHTA and CDR2 FQGNSA come from the germline V gene. This CDR3 region has 12 residues. V was clipped by 7 bases and J by 0 bases, with 6 bases between them. Here the CDR3 reads CASNYMNTEAFF. The CDR3 DNA follows: TGTGCCAGCAACTACATGAACACTGAAGCTTTCTTT.